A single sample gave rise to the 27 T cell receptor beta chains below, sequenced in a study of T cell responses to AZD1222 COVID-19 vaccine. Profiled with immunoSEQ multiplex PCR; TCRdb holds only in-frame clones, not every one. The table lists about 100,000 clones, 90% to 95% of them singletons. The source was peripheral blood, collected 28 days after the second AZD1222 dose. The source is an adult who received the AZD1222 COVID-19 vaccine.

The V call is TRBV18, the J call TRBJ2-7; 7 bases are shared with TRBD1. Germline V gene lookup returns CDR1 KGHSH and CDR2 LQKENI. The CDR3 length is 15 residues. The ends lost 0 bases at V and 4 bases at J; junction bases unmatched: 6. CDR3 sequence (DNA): TGTGCCAGCTCACCACCGACAGGGTTCGCATACGAGCAGTACTTC. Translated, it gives CASSPPTGFAYEQYF.

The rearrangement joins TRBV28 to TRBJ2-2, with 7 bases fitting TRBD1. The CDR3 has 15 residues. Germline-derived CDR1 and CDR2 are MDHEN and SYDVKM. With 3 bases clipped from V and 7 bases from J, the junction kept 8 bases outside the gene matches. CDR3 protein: CASSFGRGYDGELFF. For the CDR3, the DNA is TGTGCCAGCAGTTTTGGCAGGGGGTACGACGGGGAGCTGTTTTTT. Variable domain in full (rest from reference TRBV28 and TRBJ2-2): DVKVTQSSRYLVKRTGEKVFLECVQDMDHENMFWYRQDPGLGLRLIYFSYDVKMKEKGDIPEGYSVSREKKERFSLILESASTNQTSMYLCASSFGRGYDGELFFGEGSRLTVL.

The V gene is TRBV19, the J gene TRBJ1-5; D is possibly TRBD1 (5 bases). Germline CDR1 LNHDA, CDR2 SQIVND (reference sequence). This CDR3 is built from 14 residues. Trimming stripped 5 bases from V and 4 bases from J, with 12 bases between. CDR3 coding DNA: TGTGCCAGTAGTGGGGGACCAGGGAATCAGCCCCAGCATTTT. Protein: CASSGGPGNQPQHF.

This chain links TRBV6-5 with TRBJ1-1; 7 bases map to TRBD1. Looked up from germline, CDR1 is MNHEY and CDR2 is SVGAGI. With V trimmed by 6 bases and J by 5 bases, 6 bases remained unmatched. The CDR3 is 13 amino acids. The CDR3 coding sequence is TGTGCCAGCAGAGACAGGGTTGGAACTGAAGCTTTCTTT. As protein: CASRDRVGTEAFF.

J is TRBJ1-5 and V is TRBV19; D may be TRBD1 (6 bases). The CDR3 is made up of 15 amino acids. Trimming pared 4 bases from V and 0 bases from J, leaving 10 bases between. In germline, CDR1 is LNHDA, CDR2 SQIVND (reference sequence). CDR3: CASSTQGNSNQPQHF. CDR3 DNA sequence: TGTGCCAGTAGTACCCAGGGGAATAGCAATCAGCCCCAGCATTTT.

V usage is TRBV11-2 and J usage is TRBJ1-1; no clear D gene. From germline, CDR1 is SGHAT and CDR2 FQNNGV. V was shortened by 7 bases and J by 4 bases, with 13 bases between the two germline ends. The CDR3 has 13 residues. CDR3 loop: CASTWTEGTEAFF. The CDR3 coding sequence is TGTGCCAGCACCTGGACGGAGGGCACTGAAGCTTTCTTT.

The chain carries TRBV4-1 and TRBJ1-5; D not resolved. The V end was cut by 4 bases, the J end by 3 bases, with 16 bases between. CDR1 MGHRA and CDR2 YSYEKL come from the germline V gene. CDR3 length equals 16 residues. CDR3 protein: CASSLAPASFNQPQHF. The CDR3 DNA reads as TGCGCCAGCAGCCTCGCACCGGCCTCATTCAATCAGCCCCAGCATTTT.

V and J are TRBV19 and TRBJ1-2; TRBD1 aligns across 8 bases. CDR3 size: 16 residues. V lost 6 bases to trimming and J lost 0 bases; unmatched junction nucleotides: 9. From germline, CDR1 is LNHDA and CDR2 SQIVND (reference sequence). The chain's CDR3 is CASRTTGANTNYGYTF. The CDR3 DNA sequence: TGTGCCAGTAGAACGACAGGGGCCAATACTAACTATGGCTACACCTTC.

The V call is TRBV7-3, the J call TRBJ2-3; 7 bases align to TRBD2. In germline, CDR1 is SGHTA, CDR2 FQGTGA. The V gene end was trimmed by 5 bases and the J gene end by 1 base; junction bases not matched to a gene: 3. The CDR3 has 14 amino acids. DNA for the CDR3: TGTGCCAGCAGCCAAAGCGGGGGCACAGATACGCAGTATTTT. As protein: CASSQSGGTDTQYF.

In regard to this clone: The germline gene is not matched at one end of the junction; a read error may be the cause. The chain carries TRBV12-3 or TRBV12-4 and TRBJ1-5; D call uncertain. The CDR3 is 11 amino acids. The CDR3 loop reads CASSLAGRRDF. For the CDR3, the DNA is TGTGCCAGCAGTTTAGCAGGTCGGCGGGATTTT.

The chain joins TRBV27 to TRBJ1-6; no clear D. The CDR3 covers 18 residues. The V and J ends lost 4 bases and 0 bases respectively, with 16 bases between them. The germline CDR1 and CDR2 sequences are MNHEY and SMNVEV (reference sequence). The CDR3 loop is CASSSPTAHGSYNSPLHF. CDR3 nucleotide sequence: TGTGCCAGCAGTTCCCCCACAGCTCACGGCTCCTATAATTCACCCCTCCACTTT.

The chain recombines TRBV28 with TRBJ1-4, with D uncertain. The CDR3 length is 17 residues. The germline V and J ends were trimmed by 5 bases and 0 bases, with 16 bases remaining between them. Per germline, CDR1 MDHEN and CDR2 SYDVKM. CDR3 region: CASSPNFGSATNEKLFF. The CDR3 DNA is TGTGCCAGCAGTCCTAACTTCGGGTCTGCAACTAATGAAAAACTGTTTTTT.

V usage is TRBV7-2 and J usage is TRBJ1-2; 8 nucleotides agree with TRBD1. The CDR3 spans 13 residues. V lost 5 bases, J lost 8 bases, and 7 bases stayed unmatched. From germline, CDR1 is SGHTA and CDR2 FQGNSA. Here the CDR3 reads CASSAGGIQGYTF. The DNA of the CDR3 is TGTGCCAGCAGCGCAGGGGGCATTCAGGGCTACACCTTC.

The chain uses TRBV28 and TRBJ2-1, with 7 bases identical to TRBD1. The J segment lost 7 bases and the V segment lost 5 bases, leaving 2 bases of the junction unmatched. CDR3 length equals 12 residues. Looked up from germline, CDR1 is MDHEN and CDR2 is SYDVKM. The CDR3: CASSDRVNEQFF. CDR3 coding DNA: TGTGCCAGCAGTGACAGGGTGAATGAGCAGTTCTTC.

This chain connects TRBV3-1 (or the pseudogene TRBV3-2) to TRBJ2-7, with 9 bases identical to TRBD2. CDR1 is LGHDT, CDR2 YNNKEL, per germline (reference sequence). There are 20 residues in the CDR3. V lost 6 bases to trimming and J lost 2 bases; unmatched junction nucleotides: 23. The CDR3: CASSPLNPSSGSSSPYEQYF. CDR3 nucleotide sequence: TGTGCCAGCAGTCCCCTGAACCCGAGTAGCGGGAGTTCTTCCCCCTACGAGCAGTACTTC.

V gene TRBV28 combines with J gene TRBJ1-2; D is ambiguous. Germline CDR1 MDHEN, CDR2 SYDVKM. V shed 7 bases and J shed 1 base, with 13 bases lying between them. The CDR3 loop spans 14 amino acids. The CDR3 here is CASTLGAHNYGYTF. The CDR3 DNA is TGTGCCAGCACCCTGGGCGCGCATAACTATGGCTACACCTTC.

As DNA, the CDR3 is TGTGCCAGCAGTCCCGGACAGGGCAAAGGAAACACCTTC. It encodes CASSPGQGKGNTF. The J gene is TRBJ1-2, the V gene TRBV6-2 or TRBV6-3, with TRBD1 identical over 8 bases. V trimming: 5 bases; J trimming: 12 bases; junction bases outside the gene matches: 11. The germline V gene encodes CDR1 MNHEY and CDR2 SVGEGT. The CDR3 covers 13 residues.

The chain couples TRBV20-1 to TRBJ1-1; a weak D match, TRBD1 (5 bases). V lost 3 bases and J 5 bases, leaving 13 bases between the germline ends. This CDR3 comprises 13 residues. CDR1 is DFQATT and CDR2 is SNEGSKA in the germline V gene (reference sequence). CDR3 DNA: TGCAGTGCTAGTGATCAGTGGGGGACTGAAGCTTTCTTT. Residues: CSASDQWGTEAFF.

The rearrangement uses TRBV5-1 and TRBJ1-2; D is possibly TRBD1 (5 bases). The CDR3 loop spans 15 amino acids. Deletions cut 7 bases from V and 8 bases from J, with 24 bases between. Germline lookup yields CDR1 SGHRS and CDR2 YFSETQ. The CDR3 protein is CASGISPGGDRGYTF. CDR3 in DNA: TGCGCCAGCGGCATCTCCCCTGGGGGGGATAGGGGCTACACCTTC.

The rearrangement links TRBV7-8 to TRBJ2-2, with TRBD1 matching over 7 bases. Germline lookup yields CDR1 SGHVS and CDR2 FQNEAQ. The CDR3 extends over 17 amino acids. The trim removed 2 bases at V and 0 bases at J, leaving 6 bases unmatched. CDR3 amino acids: CASSLTGATTNTGELFF. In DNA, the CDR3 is TGTGCCAGCAGCTTAACAGGGGCGACTACGAACACCGGGGAGCTGTTTTTT.

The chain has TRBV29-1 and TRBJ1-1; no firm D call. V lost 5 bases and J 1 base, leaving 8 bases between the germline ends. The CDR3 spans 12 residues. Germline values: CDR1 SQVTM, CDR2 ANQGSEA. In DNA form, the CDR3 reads TGCAGCGTTCTAACAAAGAACACTGAAGCTTTCTTT. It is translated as CSVLTKNTEAFF.

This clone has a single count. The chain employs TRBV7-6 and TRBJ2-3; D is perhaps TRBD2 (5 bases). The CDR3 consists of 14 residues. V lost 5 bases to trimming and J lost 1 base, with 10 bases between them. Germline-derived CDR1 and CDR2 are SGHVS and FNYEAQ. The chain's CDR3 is CASSPNGGTDTQYF. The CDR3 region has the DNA TGTGCCAGCAGCCCCAACGGGGGCACAGATACGCAGTATTTT.

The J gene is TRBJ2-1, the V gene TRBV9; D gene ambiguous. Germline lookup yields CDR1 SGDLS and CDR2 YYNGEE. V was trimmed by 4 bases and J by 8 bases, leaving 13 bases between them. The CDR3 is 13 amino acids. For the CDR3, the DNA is TGTGCCAGCAGCAACCCCGGCGGCGATGAGCAGTTCTTC. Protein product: CASSNPGGDEQFF.

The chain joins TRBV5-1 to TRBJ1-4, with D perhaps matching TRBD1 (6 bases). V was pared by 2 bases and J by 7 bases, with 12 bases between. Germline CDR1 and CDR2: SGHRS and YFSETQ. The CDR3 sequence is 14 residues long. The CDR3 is CASSFQGGGEKLFF. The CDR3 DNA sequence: TGCGCCAGCAGCTTTCAAGGGGGTGGTGAAAAACTGTTTTTT.

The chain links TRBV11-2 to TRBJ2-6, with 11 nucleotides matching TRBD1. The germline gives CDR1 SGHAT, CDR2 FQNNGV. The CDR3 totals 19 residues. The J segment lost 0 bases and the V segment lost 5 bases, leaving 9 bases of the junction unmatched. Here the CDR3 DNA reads TGTGCCAGCAGCACGTACACCGGGACAGGGGGCTCTGGGGCCAACGTCCTGACTTTC. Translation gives CASSTYTGTGGSGANVLTF.

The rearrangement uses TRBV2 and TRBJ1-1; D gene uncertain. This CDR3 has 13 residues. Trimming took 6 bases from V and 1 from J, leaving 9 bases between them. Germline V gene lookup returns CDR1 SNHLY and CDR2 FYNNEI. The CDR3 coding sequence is TGTGCCAGCAGCTCGGGTGGGAACACTGAAGCTTTCTTT. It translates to CASSSGGNTEAFF.

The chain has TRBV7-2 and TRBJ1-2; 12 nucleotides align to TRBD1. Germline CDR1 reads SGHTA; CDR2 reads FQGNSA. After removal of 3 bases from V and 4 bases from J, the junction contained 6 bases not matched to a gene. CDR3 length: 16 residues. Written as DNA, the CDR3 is TGTGCCAGCAGCTTGGCCGGGACAGGGGGCTTCTATGGCTACACCTTC. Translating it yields CASSLAGTGGFYGYTF.